The clone carrying this T cell receptor beta chain was seen only a few times. cDNA molecules carried unique molecular identifiers, and template switching added a universal primer site. A single record per CDR3 protein comes from TCRdb applying MiXCR to the 5' RACE reads. The sample holds 700,000 or so distinct CDR3 sequences, roughly 20% seen once. These data originate in a study of identical twins. The CDR3 length is 16 residues. V was clipped by 6 bases and J by 5 bases; unmatched bases: 13. The same data also contributed to another study, on T cells expressing NK-cell markers. Per that study: Of CD8+ T cells, about 1.0-8% belonged to dominant NKG2C+ clonotypes in six or seven donors. Researchers report these clonotypes also headed the CD3+CD56-NKG2C+ fraction in four donors.

The sample taken for sequencing was PBMCs. The gene calls are TRBV12-3 or TRBV12-4 and TRBJ2-1; 7 nucleotides line up with TRBD1. This clonotype was obtained from a young woman in good health. CDR3 sequence (DNA): TGTGCCAGCAGGTCGACAGGGCAAAGCCCCCACAATGAGCAGTTCTTC. Translation: CASRSTGQSPHNEQFF.